What follows is one T cell receptor beta chain and its context. In the original workflow: Scientists estimated how many nucleated cells there were by amplifying reference gene primers. The protocol was immunoSEQ multiplex PCR, while the TCRdb copy is restricted to in-frame clones and leaves out a portion. V and J calls and clone size are given by that table; D and trimming were obtained from the DNA. The table shows roughly 320,000 clones, with around nine tenths occurring only once. This record belongs to a study of blood T cell repertoires in COVID-19. From germline, CDR1 is MDHEN and CDR2 SYDVKM. V shed 6 bases and J 3 bases; nucleotides not matched to a gene: 10. The CDR3 extends over 16 amino acids.

The chain links TRBV28 to TRBJ2-7; 11 bases map to TRBD1. The clonotype comes from a man in his sixties or seventies with acute or convalescent COVID-19. The sequenced sample consisted of peripheral blood. The CDR3 region is CASSRRSGTGGYEQYF. The CDR3 DNA follows: TGTGCCAGCAGCCGACGATCCGGGACAGGGGGCTACGAGCAGTACTTC.